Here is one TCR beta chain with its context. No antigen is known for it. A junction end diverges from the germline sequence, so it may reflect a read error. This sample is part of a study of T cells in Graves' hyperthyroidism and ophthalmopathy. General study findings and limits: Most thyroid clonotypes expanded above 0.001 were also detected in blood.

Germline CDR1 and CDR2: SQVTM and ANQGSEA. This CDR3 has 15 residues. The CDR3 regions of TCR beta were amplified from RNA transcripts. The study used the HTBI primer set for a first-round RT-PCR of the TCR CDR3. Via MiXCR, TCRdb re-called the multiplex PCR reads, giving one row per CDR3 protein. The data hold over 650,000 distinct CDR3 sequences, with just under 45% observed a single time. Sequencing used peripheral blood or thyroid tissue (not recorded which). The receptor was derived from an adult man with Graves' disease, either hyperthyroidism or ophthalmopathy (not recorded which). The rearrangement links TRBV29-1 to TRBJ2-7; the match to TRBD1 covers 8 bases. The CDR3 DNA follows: TGCAGCGTTGAAGTGGGCGGACAGGGTCCCTACAAGCAGTACTTC. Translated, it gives CSVEVGGQGPYKQYF.